Presented here are 29 T cell receptor beta chains from one specimen sequenced in a study of blood T cell repertoires in COVID-19 (dated by TCRdb to the early 2020s). Library preparation was by the immunoSEQ multiplex PCR assay. TCRdb provides this immuneACCESS table in a form limited to in-frame rearrangements. Some clones are lacking; in checked studies, under half of them reflect an unresolved V gene, and why the rest are absent is not known. A total of some 290,000 clones appear in this sample, roughly nine tenths of them only once. Almost 4% of the sample goes to the ten largest clones. Sequencing was carried out using PBMCs or T cells enriched from blood (not recorded which). These receptor sequences come from a woman aged 25 to 39 who had been exposed to COVID-19.

V is TRBV10-3 and J is TRBJ2-1; TRBD1 matches 9 bases. Germline CDR1 ENHRY, CDR2 SYGVKD. V lost 4 bases and J lost 4; bases outside the gene matches: 8. The CDR3 spans 16 residues. The CDR3: CAISGNSGTGYNEQFF. The CDR3 coding sequence is TGTGCCATCAGTGGCAACTCCGGGACAGGGTACAATGAGCAGTTCTTC.

The chain employs TRBV2 and TRBJ1-1; D is unresolved. The V end lost 8 bases, the J end lost 3 bases, and 22 bases lay between the germline ends. Germline V lookup: CDR1 SNHLY, CDR2 FYNNEI. The CDR3 totals 16 residues. In DNA form, the CDR3 reads TGTGCCAGCTGTAAGGAGGGTCCCGGTACGTACACTGAAGCTTTCTTT. It translates to CASCKEGPGTYTEAFF.

This chain uses TRBV5-4 with TRBJ2-2; D unclear. Per the germline V gene, CDR1 is SGHNT and CDR2 is YYREEE (reference sequence). The CDR3 loop spans 12 amino acids. Trimming left V 0 bases short and J 6 bases short, with 3 bases between. CDR3 DNA: TGTGCCAGCAGCTTGGACTCCGGGGAGCTGTTTTTT. As protein: CASSLDSGELFF.

J is TRBJ2-3 and V is TRBV7-2; D might be TRBD2 (6 bases). With 1 base removed from V and 4 bases from J, the gap between germline ends came to 15 bases. This CDR3 has 16 amino acids. Germline V gene lookup returns CDR1 SGHTA and CDR2 FQGNSA. Here the CDR3 DNA reads TGTGCCAGCAGCTTAGAACGGGGGATAACGCCAGATACGCAGTATTTT. It yields the protein CASSLERGITPDTQYF.

The chain uses TRBV4-3 and TRBJ1-4; D is possibly TRBD1 (5 bases). The CDR3 length is 15 residues. The germline V gene encodes CDR1 LGHNA and CDR2 YSLEER. V was cut by 1 base and J by 6 bases, with 12 bases left in between. The CDR3, as DNA: TGCGCCAGCAGCCAAGCCCCCAGGGCGGATGAAAAACTGTTTTTT. Translation gives CASSQAPRADEKLFF.

V gene TRBV5-1 combines with J gene TRBJ1-4, with D possibly TRBD1 on 5 matching bases. Per germline, CDR1 SGHRS and CDR2 YFSETQ. The CDR3 length is 14 residues. Trimming left V 3 bases short and J 8 bases short, with 14 bases between. This chain's CDR3 is CASSWGRAGEKLFF. CDR3 in DNA: TGCGCCAGCAGCTGGGGCAGGGCCGGGGAAAAACTGTTTTTT.

The chain couples TRBV11-1 to TRBJ2-1; 8 bases align to TRBD2. Germline V gene sequence: CDR1 SGHAT, CDR2 FQDESV (reference sequence). The CDR3 covers 16 residues. The J segment lost 9 bases and the V segment lost 6 bases, leaving 16 bases of the junction unmatched. The CDR3 is CASRRNFGGGHGEQFF. DNA for the CDR3: TGTGCCAGCAGACGCAATTTTGGCGGGGGGCATGGTGAGCAGTTCTTC.

The chain carries TRBV27 and TRBJ1-1; no clear D gene. This CDR3 has 13 residues. Trimming left V 6 bases short and J 3 bases short, with 11 bases between. Germline-derived CDR1 and CDR2 are MNHEY and SMNVEV (reference sequence). The CDR3 nucleotides read TGTGCCAGCAGATTTACTCGGGACACTGAAGCTTTCTTT. Translating gives CASRFTRDTEAFF.

V and J are TRBV6-2 or TRBV6-3 and TRBJ1-2, with TRBD1 matching 7 bases. This CDR3 spans 17 amino acids. Germline V gene data show CDR1 as MNHEY and CDR2 as SVGEGT. With 6 bases clipped from V and 0 bases from J, the junction kept 13 bases outside the gene matches. The CDR3 protein is CASSLGTAILSNYGYTF. The CDR3 coding sequence is TGTGCCAGCAGCCTCGGGACAGCTATACTCTCTAACTATGGCTACACCTTC.

The gene calls are TRBV9 and TRBJ1-2, with TRBD1 as a possible D gene (5 bases). V was trimmed by 1 base and J by 1 base, leaving 5 bases between them. The CDR3 is 13 residues long. Germline V gene sequence: CDR1 SGDLS, CDR2 YYNGEE. This CDR3 is CASSVQGNYGYTF. The CDR3 DNA reads TGTGCCAGCAGCGTACAGGGTAACTATGGCTACACCTTC.

This chain links TRBV7-6 with TRBJ1-1; tentatively, D is TRBD1 (5 bases). The V end lost 5 bases, the J end lost 1 base, and 11 bases lay between the germline ends. This CDR3 region has 14 residues. CDR1 and CDR2 from the germline V gene are SGHVS and FNYEAQ. The CDR3 DNA follows: TGTGCCAGCAGCCCATCGGGGGGGAACACTGAAGCTTTCTTT. This sequence encodes CASSPSGGNTEAFF.

This clone was observed a few times. This chain joins TRBV5-1 and TRBJ2-1; TRBD1 aligns across 7 bases. The length of the CDR3 is 14 residues. V lost 2 bases, J lost 4 bases, and 3 bases stayed unmatched. Germline values: CDR1 SGHRS, CDR2 YFSETQ. The chain's CDR3 is CASSLRQGYNEQFF. The DNA for the CDR3 is TGCGCCAGCAGCTTACGACAGGGTTACAATGAGCAGTTCTTC.

The gene calls are TRBV19 and TRBJ1-1; D not resolved. Germline lookup yields CDR1 LNHDA and CDR2 SQIVND (reference sequence). The CDR3 is 13 amino acids. Between the trimmed V and J ends, which lost 3 bases and 5 bases, there was a span of 10 bases. The CDR3 sequence is CASSMFVETEAFF. The CDR3, as DNA: TGTGCCAGTAGTATGTTCGTGGAGACTGAAGCTTTCTTT.

The chain has TRBV12-3 or TRBV12-4 and TRBJ2-5; 10 bases map to TRBD2. V lost 7 bases to trimming and J lost 8 bases; unmatched junction nucleotides: 7. The CDR3 extends over 13 amino acids. The CDR3 nucleotides are TGTGCCAGCACTCGGACTAGCGGTGGCACCCAGTACTTC. Protein product: CASTRTSGGTQYF.

This chain links TRBV2 with TRBJ2-7; D is uncertain. Trimming left V 4 bases short and J 3 bases short, with 7 bases between. Germline CDR1 and CDR2: SNHLY and FYNNEI. The CDR3 extends over 12 amino acids. The CDR3 loop reads CASSVTVYEQYF. DNA of the CDR3: TGTGCCAGCAGTGTTACAGTCTACGAGCAGTACTTC.

The rearrangement links TRBV6-6 to TRBJ2-7; D gene uncertain. CDR1 and CDR2 (germline): MNHNY, SVGAGI (reference sequence). V was trimmed by 6 bases and J by 2 bases, leaving 14 bases between them. This CDR3 comprises 14 residues. CDR3 protein: CASSPRQVAYEQYF. In DNA form, the CDR3 reads TGTGCCAGCAGCCCCCGCCAGGTCGCCTACGAGCAGTACTTC.

The V call is TRBV6-5, the J call TRBJ1-1, with a weak D call TRBD1 (6 bases). This CDR3 has 14 residues. Germline V gene sequence: CDR1 MNHEY, CDR2 SVGAGI. V was clipped by 6 bases and J by 5 bases, with 16 bases between them. The CDR3: CASSSPGVRTEAFF. CDR3 coding DNA: TGTGCCAGCAGCTCCCCAGGGGTCCGGACTGAAGCTTTCTTT.

CDR3 DNA sequence: TGCGCCAGCAGCTTGGGTCTGCGGGGGGCGAGCACAGATACGCAGTATTTT. As protein: CASSLGLRGASTDTQYF. The chain joins TRBV5-1 to TRBJ2-3; 8 bases fit TRBD2. Germline values: CDR1 SGHRS, CDR2 YFSETQ. This CDR3 has 17 residues. J gave up 0 bases and V 0 bases, and 6 bases lay outside the gene matches.

The V and J genes are TRBV5-1 and TRBJ1-6, with D possibly being TRBD1 (5 bases). The CDR3 is 16 residues long. The ends were cut back, 4 bases at V and 12 bases at J, with 23 bases in the middle. In germline, CDR1 is SGHRS, CDR2 YFSETQ. CDR3 DNA: TGCGCCAGCAGCGCTAGTACCGGGACTCCGGGGGGACCCCTCCACTTT. Protein sequence: CASSASTGTPGGPLHF.

This rearrangement joins TRBV5-4 to TRBJ2-2, with TRBD2 matching 12 bases. In germline, CDR1 is SGHNT, CDR2 YYREEE (reference sequence). J gave up 5 bases and V 4 bases, and 9 bases lay outside the gene matches. The CDR3 sequence is 17 residues long. The DNA for the CDR3 is TGTGCCAGCAGCCCTAAGGGACTAGCGGGCTTTACCGGGGAGCTGTTTTTT. Protein sequence: CASSPKGLAGFTGELFF. The full variable domain, with the rest looked up from reference TRBV5-4 and TRBJ2-2, is ETGVTQSPTHLIKTRGQQVTLRCSSQSGHNTVSWYQQALGQGPQFIFQYYREEENGRGNFPPRFSGLQFPNYSSELNVNALELDDSALYLCASSPKGLAGFTGELFFGEGSRLTVL.

The DNA for the CDR3 is TGTGCCACCAGACAGGACACCCGGGTGACCCAGTACTTC. This codes for CATRQDTRVTQYF. The chain has TRBV15 and TRBJ2-5, with D perhaps matching TRBD1 (5 bases). The CDR3 has 13 residues. Trimming cost V 6 bases and J 7 bases, with 15 bases left between them. Germline loops: CDR1 LNHNV, CDR2 YYDKDF (reference sequence).

With respect to this clone: Other DNA variants within this sample encode the same CDR3. The CDR3 reads CASSPAGTGGGQPQHF. The CDR3 nucleotides are TGTGCCAGCTCTCCAGCCGGGACAGGGGGCGGGCAGCCCCAGCATTTT. This chain links TRBV18 with TRBJ1-5; 12 bases are shared with TRBD1. From germline, CDR1 is KGHSH and CDR2 LQKENI. This CDR3 spans 16 amino acids. V gave up 6 bases and J gave up 7 bases; unmatched junction bases: 10.

The rearrangement joins TRBV29-1 to TRBJ2-1; 7 bases are a match to TRBD2. This CDR3 region has 14 residues. Germline V CDR1 and CDR2: SQVTM, ANQGSEA. V gave up 1 base and J gave up 7 bases; unmatched junction bases: 7. CDR3 bases: TGCAGCGTTGAAGGGGACTACATACGTAATGAGCAGTTCTTC. It encodes CSVEGDYIRNEQFF.

The chain uses TRBV9 and TRBJ1-4, with D possibly being TRBD1 (6 bases). This CDR3 contains 14 residues. Germline-derived CDR1 and CDR2 are SGDLS and YYNGEE. Trimming pared 3 bases from V and 3 bases from J, leaving 9 bases between. The DNA of the CDR3 is TGTGCCAGCAGCGAGGGGGTAGCTAATGAAAAACTGTTTTTT. Its translation is CASSEGVANEKLFF. Full variable domain (rest looked up from reference TRBV9 and TRBJ1-4): DSGVTQTPKHLITATGQRVTLRCSPRSGDLSVYWYQQSLDQGLQFLIQYYNGEERAKGNILERFSAQQFPDLHSELNLSSLELGDSALYFCASSEGVANEKLFFGSGTQLSVL.

V usage is TRBV19 and J usage is TRBJ1-4, with 8 nucleotides matching TRBD1. Trimming took 1 base from V and 10 from J; bases not matched to a gene: 11. The CDR3 runs to 16 residues. CDR1 is LNHDA, CDR2 SQIVND, per germline (reference sequence). This CDR3 is CASSIVGAGGIGKLFF. Written as DNA, the CDR3 is TGTGCCAGTAGTATAGTCGGGGCAGGGGGCATCGGAAAACTGTTTTTT. The full variable domain, with the rest looked up from reference TRBV19 and TRBJ1-4, is DGGITQSPKYLFRKEGQNVTLSCEQNLNHDAMYWYRQDPGQGLRLIYYSQIVNDFQKGDIAEGYSVSREKKESFPLTVTSAQKNPTAFYLCASSIVGAGGIGKLFFGSGTQLSVL.

The rearrangement links TRBV9 to TRBJ1-2, with 9 bases aligning to TRBD1. The V gene's germline CDR1 is SGDLS and CDR2 YYNGEE. V lost 1 base to trimming and J lost 5 bases; unmatched junction nucleotides: 6. The CDR3 sequence is 15 residues long. The CDR3: CASSVRDRVLYGYTF. The CDR3 nucleotides are TGTGCCAGCAGCGTAAGGGACAGGGTTTTGTATGGCTACACCTTC.

The V and J genes are TRBV5-4 and TRBJ1-6; D is unclear. The germline gives CDR1 SGHNT, CDR2 YYREEE (reference sequence). Trimming took off 0 bases at V and 6 bases at J, with 10 bases between the two ends. The CDR3 is 15 amino acids. The CDR3 bases are TGTGCCAGCAGCTTGGTCCTGGGCTCTAATTCACCCCTCCACTTT. Encoded protein: CASSLVLGSNSPLHF.

The chain has TRBV29-1 and TRBJ2-2; D perhaps matches TRBD2 (5 bases). The CDR3 is 15 amino acids. Trimming pared 6 bases from V and 2 bases from J, leaving 16 bases between. CDR1 and CDR2 (germline): SQVTM, ANQGSEA. CDR3 loop: CSVVPLGRNTGELFF. In DNA form, the CDR3 reads TGCAGCGTCGTCCCACTTGGGAGAAACACCGGGGAGCTGTTTTTT.

The V and J genes are TRBV13 and TRBJ1-1; weak D call: TRBD1 (5 bases). V lost 5 bases, J lost 8 bases, and 9 bases lay in between. The CDR3 extends over 11 amino acids. Germline lookup yields CDR1 PRHDT and CDR2 FYEKMQ (reference sequence). CDR3 nucleotide sequence: TGTGCCAGCAGCCGACAGATCGAAGCTTTCTTT. Its translation: CASSRQIEAFF.